This TCR beta chain was captured by sequencing in a study of STAT5B mutations in CD4+ large granular lymphocyte leukemia. The V end was cut by 5 bases, the J end by 1 base, with 11 bases between. The CDR3 totals 14 residues. Per the germline V gene, CDR1 is PRHDT and CDR2 is FYEKMQ (reference sequence). General study results and limits: Top patient clones used TRBV06 genes more often: 8/27 versus 2/35 in controls. Roughly a quarter of private leukemic clonotypes occurred rarely in other patients' non-leukemic repertoires. Patient CD4-sorted repertoires looked more clonal than healthy CD4+ repertoires, even without putative leukemic clones.

Comments on this clone: What it binds is unknown.

Sequencing was at survey level. Method: immunoSEQ multiplex PCR; TCRdb's copy keeps in-frame clones and lacks some. The table shows about 20,000 clones, with around 75% occurring only once. What was sequenced was CD4+ T cells from blood buffy coats. This sequence joins TRBV13 and TRBJ2-5; weak D call: TRBD1 (5 bases). This sequence was found in a human donor in good health. The chain's CDR3 is CASSASDTQETQYF. CDR3 DNA: TGTGCCAGCAGCGCCTCGGACACCCAAGAGACCCAGTACTTC. The full variable domain, rest sourced from reference TRBV13 and TRBJ2-5, is AAGVIQSPRHLIKEKRETATLKCYPIPRHDTVYWYQQGPGQDPQFLISFYEKMQSDKGSIPDRFSAQQFSDYHSELNMSSLELGDSALYFCASSASDTQETQYFGPGTRLLVL.